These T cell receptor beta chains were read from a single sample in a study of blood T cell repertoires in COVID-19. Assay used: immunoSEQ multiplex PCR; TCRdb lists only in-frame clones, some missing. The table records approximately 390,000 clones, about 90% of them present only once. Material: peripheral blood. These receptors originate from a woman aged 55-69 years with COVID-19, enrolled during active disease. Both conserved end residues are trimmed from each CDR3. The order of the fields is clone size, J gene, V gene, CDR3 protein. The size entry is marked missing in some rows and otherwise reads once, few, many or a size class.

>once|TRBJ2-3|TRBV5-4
ASSFGRGDTY
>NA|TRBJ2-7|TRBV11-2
ASSLKTSDAYEQY
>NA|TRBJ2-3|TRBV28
ASGRVTDTQY
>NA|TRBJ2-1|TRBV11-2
ASSLGPSGEQF
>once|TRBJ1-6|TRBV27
ASSPSGNSPLH
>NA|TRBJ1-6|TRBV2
ASSERQGISPLH
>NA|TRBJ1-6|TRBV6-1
ASSEQQGVWNSPLH
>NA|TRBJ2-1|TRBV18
ASSPATRVEQF
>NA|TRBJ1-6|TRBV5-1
ASSSLDSPLH
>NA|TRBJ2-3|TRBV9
ASSVLGTDTQY
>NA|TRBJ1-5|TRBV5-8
ASTPGQGIEQPQH
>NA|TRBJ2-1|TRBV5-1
ASSTGLAGGNEQF
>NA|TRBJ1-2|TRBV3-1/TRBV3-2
ASSLQEKGRAGGYT
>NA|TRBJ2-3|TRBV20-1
SASASESTDTQY
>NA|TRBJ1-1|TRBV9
ASSRGMNTEAF
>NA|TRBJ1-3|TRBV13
ASSFDRGPGNTIY
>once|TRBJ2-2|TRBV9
ASSFTGVNTGELF
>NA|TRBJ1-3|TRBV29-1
SVEPPGAGNTIY
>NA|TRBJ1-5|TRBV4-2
ASSQGQGAGSNQPQH
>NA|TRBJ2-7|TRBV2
ASSDPGEQY
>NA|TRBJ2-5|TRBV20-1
SASFGAGETQY
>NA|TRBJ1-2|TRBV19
ASSISGTFLSGYT
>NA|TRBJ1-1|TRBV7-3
ASSHRGPTEAF
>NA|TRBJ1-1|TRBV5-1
ASSLAIQGASYTEAF
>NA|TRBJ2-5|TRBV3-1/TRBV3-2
ASSQEVASSMETQY
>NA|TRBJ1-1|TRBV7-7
ASSLSHRTEAF
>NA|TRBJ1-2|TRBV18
ASSPTTGSNYGYT
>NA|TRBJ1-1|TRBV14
ASSSGGGGNTEAF
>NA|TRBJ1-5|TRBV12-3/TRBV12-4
ASSSQGGPQH
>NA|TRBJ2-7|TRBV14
ASSPRGGPYEQY
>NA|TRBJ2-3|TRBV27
ATSYDSGIDTQY
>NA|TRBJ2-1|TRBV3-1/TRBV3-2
ASSLKRLAGGLYNEQF
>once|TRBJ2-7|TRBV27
ASSPGFAFYEQY
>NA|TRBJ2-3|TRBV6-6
ASSYVSSSTDTQY
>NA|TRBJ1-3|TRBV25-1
ASSEGGGNTIY
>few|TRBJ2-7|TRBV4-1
ASSHEGQGLSSYEQY